The present entry profiles one TCR beta chain with its context. This sample is part of a study of cytomegalovirus exposure and HLA in healthy donors. With 1 base clipped from V and 7 bases from J, the junction kept 7 bases outside the gene matches. CDR3 length equals 15 residues. Germline-derived CDR1 and CDR2 are LGHNA and YNFKEQ. Primers included in the PCR were 60 Vbeta and 13 Jbeta primers. Here immunoSEQ multiplex PCR was the method, and the copy in TCRdb shows in-frame clones only, minus some. This sample carries about 180,000 clones, about 80% of them seen once, and the ten largest clones take under 0.75%.

The sample was PBMCs. The chain has TRBV4-2 and TRBJ2-1, with 7 bases that match TRBD2. The sequence was obtained from a woman aged 40 to 50 in good health and CMV-seronegative. The DNA of the CDR3 is TGTGCCAGCAGCCAAGGCGCGGGAGCGGGGAATGAGCAGTTCTTC. Residues: CASSQGAGAGNEQFF.